The 20 T cell receptor beta chains reported below all come from one sample, sequenced in a study of blood T cell repertoires in COVID-19. The table came from immunoSEQ multiplex PCR; TCRdb's copy has only in-frame clones and leaves some out. The sample has hundreds of thousands of clones, roughly 88% seen once; the top ten hold 1.4% to 1.5%. The sequencing sample was made of peripheral blood. These receptors all come from a woman aged 25 to 45 with active or convalescent COVID-19.

The rearrangement uses TRBV5-6 and TRBJ2-1; possible D gene TRBD2, 6 bases. The germline V gene has CDR1 SGHDT and CDR2 YYEEEE. The CDR3 loop spans 11 amino acids. V lost 3 bases and J lost 8, with 6 bases in between. CDR3 DNA sequence: TGTGCCAGCAGCTGGGGGGATGAGCAGTTCTTC. Translated, it gives CASSWGDEQFF.

The chain recombines TRBV3-1 (or the pseudogene TRBV3-2) with TRBJ2-1, with 7 bases fitting TRBD2. Trimming removed 4 bases from V and 3 bases from J; junction bases left unmatched: 9. This CDR3 has 16 residues. The germline CDR1 and CDR2 sequences are LGHDT and YNNKEL (reference sequence). CDR3 in DNA: TGTGCCAGCAGCCGTTTTGGAGCGGGAATCTACAATGAGCAGTTCTTC. Protein sequence: CASSRFGAGIYNEQFF.

The rearrangement links TRBV7-2 to TRBJ1-5; 8 bases are a match to TRBD1. CDR3 size: 15 residues. CDR1 is SGHTA and CDR2 is FQGNSA in the germline V gene. V shed 5 bases, J shed 1 base, and the junction held 4 bases outside the gene matches. In nucleotides, the CDR3 is TGTGCCAGCAGCCCATGGACAGGGAGCAATCAGCCCCAGCATTTT. This codes for CASSPWTGSNQPQHF.

The V call is TRBV6-5, the J call TRBJ1-4; unclear D gene. V lost 5 bases and J lost 3, with 7 bases in between. Germline V gene data show CDR1 as MNHEY and CDR2 as SVGAGI. This CDR3 is 13 amino acids long. The CDR3 spells CASSPTSNEKLFF. The CDR3 nucleotides are TGTGCCAGCAGTCCTACTTCTAATGAAAAACTGTTTTTT.

The V call is TRBV7-9, the J call TRBJ1-6, with 7 bases fitting TRBD1. Germline CDR1 is SEHNR and CDR2 is FQNEAQ (reference sequence). V shed 4 bases, J shed 5 bases, and the junction held 5 bases outside the gene matches. This CDR3 region has 15 residues. The CDR3: CASSSTGTDNSPLHF. The CDR3 coding sequence is TGTGCCAGCAGCTCGACCGGGACAGATAATTCACCCCTCCACTTT. The full variable domain, completed using reference TRBV7-9 and TRBJ1-6, is DTGVSQNPRHKITKRGQNVTFRCDPISEHNRLYWYRQTLGQGPEFLTYFQNEAQLEKSRLLSDRFSAERPKGSFSTLEIQRTEQGDSAMYLCASSSTGTDNSPLHFGNGTRLTVT.

The chain employs TRBV6-5 and TRBJ2-7; D is perhaps TRBD2 (7 bases). CDR1 is MNHEY and CDR2 is SVGAGI in the germline V gene. The CDR3 totals 15 residues. V lost 2 bases, J lost 5 bases, and 16 bases lay in between. The CDR3 sequence is CASSYGGAIVDEQYF. CDR3 sequence (DNA): TGTGCCAGCAGTTACGGGGGGGCGATCGTGGACGAGCAGTACTTC.

The rearrangement uses TRBV3-1 (or the pseudogene TRBV3-2) and TRBJ1-3; D call uncertain. The CDR3 length is 16 residues. V was cut by 4 bases and J by 0 bases, with 13 bases left in between. Germline CDR1 LGHDT, CDR2 YNNKEL (reference sequence). CDR3: CASSRPTGSSGNTIYF. The DNA of the CDR3 is TGTGCCAGCAGCCGACCCACGGGGTCCTCTGGAAACACCATATATTTT.

The gene calls are TRBV5-8 and TRBJ1-3; 7 bases align to TRBD1. Germline lookup yields CDR1 SGHTS and CDR2 YDEGEE. J lost 0 bases, V lost 7 bases, and 4 bases had no gene match. This CDR3 is 14 amino acids long. The CDR3 loop reads CASCRDSSGNTIYF. DNA for the CDR3: TGTGCCAGCTGCAGGGACAGCTCTGGAAACACCATATATTTT.

This chain links TRBV14 with TRBJ1-2; D perhaps matches TRBD1 (5 bases). Germline CDR1 SGHDN, CDR2 FVKESK. This CDR3 contains 15 residues. V gave up 2 bases and J gave up 5 bases, with 15 bases separating them. CDR3 nucleotides: TGTGCCAGCAGCCAACTGTCCCAGGGATCTTATGGCTACACCTTC. Encoded protein: CASSQLSQGSYGYTF. Looking up the rest from reference TRBV14 and TRBJ1-2 gives the full variable domain: EAGVTQFPSHSVIEKGQTVTLRCDPISGHDNLYWYRRVMGKEIKFLLHFVKESKQDESGMPNNRFLAERTGGTYSTLKVQPAELEDSGVYFCASSQLSQGSYGYTFGSGTRLTVV.

The chain employs TRBV6-5 and TRBJ1-3; no clear D gene. Deletions cut 2 bases from V and 8 bases from J, with 16 bases between. Per the germline V gene, CDR1 is MNHEY and CDR2 is SVGAGI. The CDR3 has 15 residues. The CDR3 here is CASSYTIGFEDTIYF. CDR3 in DNA: TGTGCCAGCAGTTACACCATAGGATTTGAGGACACCATATATTTT.

V usage is TRBV4-1 and J usage is TRBJ1-1, with 7 positions matching TRBD1. The CDR3 consists of 15 residues. The J segment lost 1 base and the V segment lost 0 bases, leaving 2 bases of the junction unmatched. Germline V CDR1 and CDR2: MGHRA, YSYEKL. In DNA, the CDR3 is TGCGCCAGCAGCCAAGAAAACAGGGGGAACACTGAAGCTTTCTTT. Its translation is CASSQENRGNTEAFF.

The chain has TRBV7-2 and TRBJ1-3; D is perhaps TRBD1 (6 bases). V was shortened by 4 bases and J by 4 bases, with 17 bases between the two germline ends. The length of the CDR3 is 16 residues. Germline V gene data show CDR1 as SGHTA and CDR2 as FQGNSA. The chain's CDR3 is CASSSTWTAKGNTIYF. The CDR3 DNA sequence: TGTGCCAGCAGCTCGACTTGGACAGCTAAAGGAAACACCATATATTTT.

V gene TRBV30 combines with J gene TRBJ1-2, with TRBD1 identical over 8 bases. The CDR3 covers 12 residues. The germline CDR1 and CDR2 sequences are GTSNPN and SVGIG (reference sequence). V gave up 8 bases and J gave up 6 bases; unmatched junction bases: 8. DNA of the CDR3: TGTGCCGGCCACGGGACAGGTGATGGCTACACCTTC. This codes for CAGHGTGDGYTF.

V usage is TRBV3-1 (or the pseudogene TRBV3-2) and J usage is TRBJ1-1; 10 positions agree with TRBD1. V lost 5 bases, J lost 3 bases, and 9 bases stayed unmatched. This CDR3 is built from 16 residues. Germline lookup yields CDR1 LGHDT and CDR2 YNNKEL (reference sequence). The chain's CDR3 is CASSSPRGQGYTEAFF. CDR3 coding DNA: TGTGCCAGCAGCTCCCCTCGGGGACAGGGGTACACTGAAGCTTTCTTT.

This sequence joins TRBV5-1 and TRBJ2-3, with 11 positions matching TRBD2. The V and J ends lost 4 bases and 8 bases, in that order; junction bases with no gene match: 6. The CDR3 has 14 amino acids. Germline V lookup: CDR1 SGHRS, CDR2 YFSETQ. The CDR3 bases are TGCGCCAGCAGCCTCGGGACTAGCGGTTCTACGCAGTATTTT. It codes for CASSLGTSGSTQYF.

The chain joins TRBV2 to TRBJ1-5, with D hard to call. V shed 6 bases and J shed 0 bases, with 9 bases lying between them. Germline V gene lookup returns CDR1 SNHLY and CDR2 FYNNEI. The CDR3 covers 14 residues. This CDR3 reads CASSEIDSNQPQHF. As DNA, the CDR3 is TGTGCCAGCAGCGAGATCGATAGCAATCAGCCCCAGCATTTT. Drawing the rest from reference TRBV2 and TRBJ1-5, the complete variable domain is EPEVTQTPSHQVTQMGQEVILRCVPISNHLYFYWYRQILGQKVEFLVSFYNNEISEKSEIFDDQFSVERPDGSNFTLKIRSTKLEDSAMYFCASSEIDSNQPQHFGDGTRLSIL.

The chain joins TRBV6-2 or TRBV6-3 to TRBJ1-2, with a possible D match to TRBD1 (5 bases). The CDR3 has 13 amino acids. CDR1 and CDR2 (germline): MNHEY, SVGEGT. Trimming cost V 5 bases and J 3 bases, with 10 bases left between them. The CDR3 here is CASSPTVDYGYTF. CDR3 DNA sequence: TGTGCCAGCAGTCCGACAGTCGACTATGGCTACACCTTC.

The genes are TRBV4-2 and TRBJ1-5; D may be TRBD1 (5 bases). V was clipped by 0 bases and J by 2 bases, with 14 bases between them. The CDR3 length is 17 residues. Germline loops: CDR1 LGHNA, CDR2 YNFKEQ. This CDR3 reads CASSQEEGAGGNQPQHF. As DNA, the CDR3 is TGTGCCAGCAGCCAAGAAGAAGGGGCAGGAGGCAATCAGCCCCAGCATTTT.

The V call is TRBV18, the J call TRBJ1-1; no reliable D call. The CDR3 covers 15 residues. The germline CDR1 and CDR2 sequences are KGHSH and LQKENI. Trimming cost V 2 bases and J 10 bases, with 20 bases left between them. CDR3 residues: CASSPTSAEDAGAFF. The CDR3 DNA reads as TGTGCCAGCTCACCAACGTCGGCGGAGGACGCTGGAGCTTTCTTT.

V and J are TRBV12-3 or TRBV12-4 and TRBJ1-1, with TRBD1 matching 8 bases. The length of the CDR3 is 11 residues. Trimming removed 4 bases from V and 11 bases from J; junction bases left unmatched: 3. In DNA form, the CDR3 reads TGTGCCAGCAGTTCAGGGGGCGATGCTTTCTTT. This codes for CASSSGGDAFF.